These 26 T cell receptor beta chains share one sample of origin, sequenced in a study of blood T cell repertoires in COVID-19. Data came from immunoSEQ multiplex PCR; TCRdb stores just in-frame clones and leaves some out. The sample lists 350,000 to 450,000 clones; 89% were seen once. Sequenced material: peripheral blood. The receptors derive from a middle-aged woman with COVID-19, enrolled during active disease.

The CDR3: CASSYLTAGVAEAFF. Written as DNA, the CDR3 is TGTGCCAGCAGCTATCTGACGGCAGGGGTCGCTGAAGCTTTCTTT. V and J are TRBV7-6 and TRBJ1-1, with D maybe TRBD1 (6 bases). The germline gives CDR1 SGHVS, CDR2 FNYEAQ. V was trimmed by 4 bases and J by 6 bases, leaving 18 bases between them. The CDR3 is 15 amino acids.

The chain combines TRBV7-2 with TRBJ2-3; 11 bases fit TRBD1. This CDR3 comprises 14 residues. Trimming took 6 bases from V and 4 from J; bases not matched to a gene: 3. Germline loops: CDR1 SGHTA, CDR2 FQGNSA. The CDR3: CASRSGQGADTQYF. In DNA, the CDR3 is TGTGCCAGCAGATCGGGACAGGGGGCAGATACGCAGTATTTT.

This clone was observed a handful of times. The chain joins TRBV25-1 to TRBJ1-4; D not certain. CDR1 and CDR2 from the germline V gene are MGHDK and SYGVNS. V was shortened by 5 bases and J by 0 bases, with 16 bases between the two germline ends. CDR3 length: 17 residues. The DNA of the CDR3 is TGTGCCAGCAGTTTTCGAGGACGGGGAGCAACTAATGAAAAACTGTTTTTT. Its protein is CASSFRGRGATNEKLFF. Together with reference TRBV25-1 and TRBJ1-4, the CDR3 gives the full variable domain: EADIYQTPRYLVIGTGKKITLECSQTMGHDKMYWYQQDPGMELHLIHYSYGVNSTEKGDLSSESTVSRIRTEHFPLTLESARPSHTSQYLCASSFRGRGATNEKLFFGSGTQLSVL.

V and J are TRBV27 and TRBJ1-2; TRBD1 matches 7 bases. Per the germline V gene, CDR1 is MNHEY and CDR2 is SMNVEV (reference sequence). J gave up 8 bases and V 3 bases, and 12 bases lay outside the gene matches. This CDR3 spans 15 amino acids. CDR3 bases: TGTGCCAGCAGTTTTGGGCAGGGGGTAAAGGGCGGCTACACCTTC. Translation: CASSFGQGVKGGYTF.

The chain recombines TRBV9 with TRBJ2-5; the match to TRBD2 covers 11 bases. The junction had 5 bases not matched to a gene; V was cut back by 0 bases and J by 1 base. Germline CDR1 is SGDLS and CDR2 is YYNGEE. The CDR3 extends over 17 amino acids. CDR3 DNA: TGTGCCAGCAGCGTAGATCTAGCGGGAGGACTCCAAGAGACCCAGTACTTC. Residues: CASSVDLAGGLQETQYF.

This chain uses TRBV7-6 with TRBJ2-2, with 14 nucleotides matching TRBD2. The CDR3 length is 19 residues. Germline assignment: CDR1 SGHVS and CDR2 FNYEAQ. With 1 base clipped from V and 5 bases from J, the junction kept 9 bases outside the gene matches. The CDR3 bases are TGTGCCAGCAGCTTAGTCCCGGGACTAGCGGGAGTCGGTACCGGGGAGCTGTTTTTT. Protein product: CASSLVPGLAGVGTGELFF.

The CDR3 DNA reads TGTGCCAGCAGCTTGGTGGGACAGAACACCGGGGAGCTGTTTTTT. Protein: CASSLVGQNTGELFF. The J gene is TRBJ2-2, the V gene TRBV5-5; D possibly corresponds to TRBD1 (6 bases). The V gene's germline CDR1 is SGHKS and CDR2 YYEKEE (reference sequence). The V end lost 0 bases, the J end lost 1 base, and 7 bases lay between the germline ends. This CDR3 is built from 15 residues.

As concerns this clone: A junction end diverges from the germline sequence, so it may reflect a read error. The chain has TRBV5-6 and TRBJ2-7, with TRBD1 matching 9 bases. There are 15 residues in the CDR3. Germline V CDR1 and CDR2: SGHDT, YYEEEE. The CDR3 DNA follows: TGTGCCAGCAGCTTGGACCCCGGACAGGGGAGGGAGGAGGGCTTC. This encodes CASSLDPGQGREEGF.

The chain couples TRBV28 to TRBJ1-1; a possible D gene is TRBD1 (5 bases). Per the germline V gene, CDR1 is MDHEN and CDR2 is SYDVKM. The CDR3 totals 15 residues. Trimming removed 4 bases at V and 1 base at J, with 13 bases between. The CDR3 nucleotides read TGTGCCAGCAGTTCGTTCGGCGGGGGGAACACTGAAGCTTTCTTT. Protein sequence: CASSSFGGGNTEAFF.

V gene TRBV11-2 combines with J gene TRBJ2-2; D call uncertain. Deletions cut 5 bases from V and 16 bases from J, with 14 bases between. Looked up from germline, CDR1 is SGHAT and CDR2 is FQNNGV. CDR3 length equals 11 residues. This CDR3 reads CASSPGGPAFF. The CDR3 DNA sequence: TGTGCCAGCAGCCCCGGCGGCCCTGCGTTTTTT. Filled out from reference TRBV11-2 and TRBJ2-2, the complete variable domain reads EAGVAQSPRYKIIEKRQSVAFWCNPISGHATLYWYQQILGQGPKLLIQFQNNGVVDDSQLPKDRFSAERLKGVDSTLKIQPAKLEDSAVYLCASSPGGPAFFGEGSRLTVL.

V gene TRBV6-6 combines with J gene TRBJ1-2; no clear D gene. The CDR3 loop spans 13 amino acids. The V gene lost 6 bases and the J gene lost 5 bases, with 13 bases spanning the gap. CDR1 is MNHNY and CDR2 is SVGAGI in the germline V gene (reference sequence). CDR3 amino acids: CASRTTGKYGYTF. The CDR3 DNA reads TGTGCCAGCAGGACTACTGGGAAGTATGGCTACACCTTC.

This clone was found once. V gene TRBV7-2 combines with J gene TRBJ2-1, with D possibly TRBD1 on 7 matching bases. The CDR3 sequence is 15 residues long. Between the trimmed V and J ends, which lost 6 bases and 6 bases, there was a span of 18 bases. Germline V gene sequence: CDR1 SGHTA, CDR2 FQGNSA. Here the CDR3 DNA reads TGTGCCAGCAGACAGGGGACTCCGCCCCGCAATGAGCAGTTCTTC. Protein sequence: CASRQGTPPRNEQFF.

This clone appeared once. The chain couples TRBV10-3 to TRBJ1-2, with 8 nucleotides matching TRBD1. Unmatched junction bases numbered 9, after V lost 10 bases and J lost 2 bases. The CDR3 totals 14 residues. The germline V gene has CDR1 ENHRY and CDR2 SYGVKD. CDR3 sequence reads: CATQSDRENYGYTF. The CDR3 coding sequence is TGTGCCACCCAATCGGACAGGGAGAACTATGGCTACACCTTC.

This chain connects TRBV12-5 to TRBJ1-4, with a weak D call TRBD1 (6 bases). The V gene lost 10 bases and the J gene lost 5 bases, with 14 bases spanning the gap. The CDR3 is made up of 13 amino acids. Germline CDR1 reads LGHNT; CDR2 reads FRNRAP. The CDR3 DNA is TGTGCTACCCAGGATGGGGGCAATGAAAAACTGTTTTTT. This gives the protein CATQDGGNEKLFF.

Comment on this clone: This sample also contains other DNA sequences that code for the same CDR3. This chain uses TRBV27 with TRBJ1-1; 9 nucleotides align to TRBD1. The CDR3 is 13 residues long. Germline trimming cut 9 bases from V and 5 bases from J; bases unmatched to any gene: 7. The germline V gene encodes CDR1 MNHEY and CDR2 SMNVEV (reference sequence). CDR3 sequence (DNA): TGTGCCAGTAGGAGACAGGGGGGGACTGAAGCTTTCTTT. It translates to CASRRQGGTEAFF.

The chain carries TRBV27 and TRBJ1-6; D is uncertain. The CDR3 runs to 15 residues. V lost 0 bases to trimming and J lost 10 bases, with 13 bases between them. Germline V gene lookup returns CDR1 MNHEY and CDR2 SMNVEV (reference sequence). CDR3 in DNA: TGTGCCAGCAGTTTATCGGTACGGGAGGGCTCACCCCTCCACTTT. Amino acid sequence: CASSLSVREGSPLHF.

This clone has a handful of counts. The genes are TRBV5-1 and TRBJ1-2, with D hard to call. Trimming took off 7 bases at V and 5 bases at J, with 9 bases between the two ends. CDR1 and CDR2 (germline): SGHRS, YFSETQ. There are 11 residues in the CDR3. The CDR3: CASGEAYGYTF. The CDR3, as DNA: TGCGCCAGCGGGGAGGCTTATGGCTACACCTTC.

This clone was seen a single time. This chain connects TRBV3-1 (or the pseudogene TRBV3-2) to TRBJ1-2; D is ambiguous. The CDR3 contains 12 residues. Looked up from germline, CDR1 is LGHDT and CDR2 is YNNKEL (reference sequence). V was shortened by 1 base and J by 5 bases, with 5 bases between the two germline ends. DNA for the CDR3: TGTGCCAGCAGCCAAGGAGGGTATGGCTACACCTTC. It specifies CASSQGGYGYTF.

The chain is built from TRBV6-2 or TRBV6-3 and TRBJ2-1; D may be TRBD1 (6 bases). CDR3 length equals 17 residues. Trimming removed 0 bases from V and 6 bases from J, with 18 bases in between. Germline V gene sequence: CDR1 MNHEY, CDR2 SVGEGT. CDR3 sequence reads: CASSYSRGRGFANEQFF. The CDR3, as DNA: TGTGCCAGCAGTTACTCGAGAGGCAGGGGTTTTGCCAATGAGCAGTTCTTC.

The chain uses TRBV24-1 and TRBJ1-1; the D gene is possibly TRBD1 (6 bases). The CDR3 runs to 13 residues. V was cut by 9 bases and J by 2 bases, with 12 bases left in between. CDR1 KGHDR and CDR2 SFDVKD come from the germline V gene. The CDR3 nucleotides are TGTGCCACCGAAGGGGGATATAACACTGAAGCTTTCTTT. Translating it yields CATEGGYNTEAFF.

The chain carries TRBV28 and TRBJ1-2, with D perhaps matching TRBD1 (6 bases). The V gene's germline CDR1 is MDHEN and CDR2 SYDVKM. V lost 6 bases and J 2 bases, leaving 16 bases between the germline ends. The CDR3 is 15 residues long. CDR3 in amino acids: CASRPTPGQNYGYTF. In DNA form, the CDR3 reads TGTGCCAGCAGACCAACCCCCGGACAGAACTATGGCTACACCTTC.

This CDR3 is CASSMGTTANTGELFF. Written as DNA, the CDR3 is TGTGCCAGTAGTATGGGGACTACCGCGAACACCGGGGAGCTGTTTTTT. The genes are TRBV19 and TRBJ2-2; TRBD2 matches 7 bases. After removal of 3 bases from V and 0 bases from J, the junction contained 4 bases not matched to a gene. This CDR3 is 16 amino acids long. Per the germline V gene, CDR1 is LNHDA and CDR2 is SQIVND (reference sequence).

The table lists this clone with a count of one. This chain links TRBV5-1 with TRBJ2-1; TRBD1 matches at 10 bases. Per the germline V gene, CDR1 is SGHRS and CDR2 is YFSETQ. V gave up 2 bases and J gave up 8 bases; unmatched junction bases: 16. There are 18 residues in the CDR3. CDR3: CASSFLYLPGQGFYEQFF. CDR3 nucleotides: TGCGCCAGCAGCTTTCTTTATTTACCGGGACAGGGGTTCTATGAGCAGTTCTTC.

The chain uses TRBV28 and TRBJ1-2; 9 bases are shared with TRBD1. Germline V gene sequence: CDR1 MDHEN, CDR2 SYDVKM. The CDR3 contains 16 residues. Trimming cost V 6 bases and J 4 bases; bases outside gene matches: 12. CDR3 DNA sequence: TGTGCCAGCAGCCGAACCCAGGGACAGGGATTCTATGGCTACACCTTC. It encodes CASSRTQGQGFYGYTF.

This clone has a handful of counts. J is TRBJ2-3 and V is TRBV7-3; D not resolved. V lost 4 bases, J lost 6 bases, and 8 bases lay in between. The germline V gene encodes CDR1 SGHTA and CDR2 FQGTGA. This CDR3 is built from 12 residues. The CDR3, as DNA: TGTGCCAGCAGCTCGGTCGGGGATACGCAGTATTTT. Translating it yields CASSSVGDTQYF.

This clone has only a few counts. This sample also contains other DNA sequences that code for the same CDR3. The V gene is TRBV24-1, the J gene TRBJ1-5, with D hard to call. The germline V gene has CDR1 KGHDR and CDR2 SFDVKD. The ends were cut back, 3 bases at V and 4 bases at J, with 9 bases in the middle. The length of the CDR3 is 14 residues. CDR3 in amino acids: CATSDLSGNQPQHF. The CDR3, as DNA: TGTGCCACCAGTGATCTTTCAGGTAATCAGCCCCAGCATTTT.